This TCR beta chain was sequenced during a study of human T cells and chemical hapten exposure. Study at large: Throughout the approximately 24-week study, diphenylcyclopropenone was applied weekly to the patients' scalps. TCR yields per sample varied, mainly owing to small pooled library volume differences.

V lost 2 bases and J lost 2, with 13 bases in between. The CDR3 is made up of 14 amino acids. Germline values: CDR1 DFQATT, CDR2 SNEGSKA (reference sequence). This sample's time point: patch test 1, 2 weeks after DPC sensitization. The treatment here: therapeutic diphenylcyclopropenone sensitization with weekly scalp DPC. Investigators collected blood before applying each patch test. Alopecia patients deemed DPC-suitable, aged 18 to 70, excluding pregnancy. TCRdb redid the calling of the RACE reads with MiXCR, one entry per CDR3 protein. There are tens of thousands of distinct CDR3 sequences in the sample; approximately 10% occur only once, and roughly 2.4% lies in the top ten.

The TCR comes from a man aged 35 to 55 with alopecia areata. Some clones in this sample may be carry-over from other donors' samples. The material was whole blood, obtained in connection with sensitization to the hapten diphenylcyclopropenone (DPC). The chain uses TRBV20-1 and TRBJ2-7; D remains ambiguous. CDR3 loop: CSARSGQYTYEQYF. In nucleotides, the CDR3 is TGCAGTGCTAGATCAGGCCAGTACACCTACGAGCAGTACTTC.